Listed below are T cell receptor beta chains from one sample, sequenced in a study of T cells after posttransplantation cyclophosphamide. Clones were sequenced by immunoSEQ multiplex PCR, and TCRdb holds only the in-frame ones, with some missing. This repertoire shows some 53,000 clones, 86% found once; its top ten account for approximately 2.8%. Sequencing used PBMCs. Every receptor here comes from a man between 25 and 39 years old with a blood cancer, CMV-positive, and with a related stem cell donor. CDR3s include the opening cysteine and the closing phenylalanine or tryptophan. Each record gives: D gene, J gene, V gene, CDR3 protein. A D gene is named only where the DNA matches it firmly.

>NA|TRBJ2-7|TRBV19
CASVDSTVPTYEQYF
>NA|TRBJ2-7|TRBV5-6
CASSFQERYEQYF
>TRBD2|TRBJ2-3|TRBV4-2
CASSQAGGSFDTQYF
>NA|TRBJ1-5|TRBV19
CASSILGGNQPQHF
>NA|TRBJ2-1|TRBV5-1
CASSYAGINEQFF
>TRBD2|TRBJ2-3|TRBV6-5
CASMGLAARGQYF
>TRBD2|TRBJ2-5|TRBV2
CASSYAGGAGTQYF
>NA|TRBJ1-1|TRBV6-6
CASSPDRRNTEAFF
>NA|TRBJ2-7|TRBV7-9
CASSLTGVQYEQYF
>TRBD1|TRBJ2-7|TRBV5-1
CASSFREGTGGFQKYF
>TRBD1|TRBJ1-1|TRBV29-1
CSVSLDRDTEAFF
>TRBD2|TRBJ2-7|TRBV4-1
CASSQVSGGASYEQYF
>NA|TRBJ2-3|TRBV7-9
CASSFPGITDTQYF
>TRBD1|TRBJ2-5|TRBV5-6
CASSWTGLGLETQYF